This TCR beta chain was sequenced during a study of blood T cell repertoires in COVID-19. For the study at large: PBMCs, B-cell-depleted T cells, or T cells provided the cDNA or gDNA that made up the material.

Method: immunoSEQ multiplex PCR; TCRdb's copy keeps in-frame clones and lacks some. This table has about 260,000 clones, 86% appearing once. The trim removed 3 bases at V and 8 bases at J, leaving 11 bases unmatched. The CDR3 length is 17 residues. In germline, CDR1 is LGHDT, CDR2 YNNKEL (reference sequence). Sequenced: peripheral blood. The sequence was obtained from a man aged 18 to 30 with active or convalescent COVID-19. The chain uses TRBV3-1 (or the pseudogene TRBV3-2) and TRBJ2-3; 13 bases are shared with TRBD2. In DNA form, the CDR3 reads TGTGCCAGCAGCCATTGGACTAGCGGGGGCCGTCGAGGTACGCAGTATTTT. It is translated as CASSHWTSGGRRGTQYF.